This TCR beta chain derives from a study of blood T cell repertoires in COVID-19. Seattle researchers signed up patients amid active infection and tracked them longitudinally. Authors' methods: Amplification of reference gene primers provided the estimated nucleated cell counts. The assay was immunoSEQ multiplex PCR, and TCRdb's table has in-frame clones only and misses some. The DNA gave D and trimming, while V, J and clone size come from that table. The data hold some 180,000 clones, with roughly four fifths observed a single time. This CDR3 has 14 residues. Per the germline V gene, CDR1 is SGHDT and CDR2 is YYEEEE. V lost 4 bases and J lost 4, with 12 bases in between.

The sequenced sample was peripheral blood. This sequence originates from a woman aged 40 to 50 with COVID-19, enrolled during active disease. The chain employs TRBV5-6 and TRBJ1-5; the D gene is possibly TRBD1 (6 bases). The CDR3 is CASSLNRVNQPQHF. The DNA for the CDR3 is TGTGCCAGCAGCCTGAACAGGGTAAATCAGCCCCAGCATTTT.